This T cell receptor beta chain stems from a study of cytomegalovirus exposure and HLA in healthy donors. 60 Vbeta and 13 Jbeta primers were used in PCR. The protocol was immunoSEQ multiplex PCR, while the TCRdb copy is restricted to in-frame clones and leaves out a portion. The sample comprises some 140,000 clones, 70% to 80% of which are singletons, and more than 3% rests with the top ten. The CDR3 is 16 amino acids. The V and J ends lost 7 bases and 1 base respectively, with 19 bases between them. CDR1 and CDR2 from the germline V gene are LNHDA and SQIVND (reference sequence). General study findings and limits: Sequencing depth roughly uniform across donors was assumed in presence/absence analyses. The authors enumerated 180 or so TCR beta chains as linked to cytomegalovirus.

For this clone: The antigen remains unidentified.

The chain combines TRBV19 with TRBJ1-1; D not certain. Sequencing used PBMCs. The receptor was isolated from a female donor in good health and CMV-seronegative. The CDR3 here is CASTTRRGFQNTEAFF. The CDR3 DNA reads as TGTGCCAGTACCACCCGGAGAGGGTTTCAGAACACTGAAGCTTTCTTT. The full variable domain, its missing parts supplied by reference TRBV19 and TRBJ1-1, is DGGITQSPKYLFRKEGQNVTLSCEQNLNHDAMYWYRQDPGQGLRLIYYSQIVNDFQKGDIAEGYSVSREKKESFPLTVTSAQKNPTAFYLCASTTRRGFQNTEAFFGQGTRLTVV.